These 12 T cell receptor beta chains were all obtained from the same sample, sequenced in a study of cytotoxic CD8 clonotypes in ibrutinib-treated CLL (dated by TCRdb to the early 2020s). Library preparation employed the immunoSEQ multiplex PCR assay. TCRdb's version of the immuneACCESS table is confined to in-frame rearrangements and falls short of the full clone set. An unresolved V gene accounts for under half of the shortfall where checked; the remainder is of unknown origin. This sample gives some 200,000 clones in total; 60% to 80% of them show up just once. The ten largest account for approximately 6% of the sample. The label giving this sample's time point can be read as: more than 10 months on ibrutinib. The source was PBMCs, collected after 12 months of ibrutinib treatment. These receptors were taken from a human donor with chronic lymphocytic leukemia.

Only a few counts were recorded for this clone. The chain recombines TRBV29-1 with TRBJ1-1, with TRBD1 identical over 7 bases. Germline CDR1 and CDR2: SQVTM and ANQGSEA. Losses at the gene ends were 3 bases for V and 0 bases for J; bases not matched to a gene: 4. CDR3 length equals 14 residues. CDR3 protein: CSVDEGALNTEAFF. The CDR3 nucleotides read TGCAGCGTTGATGAGGGGGCGCTGAACACTGAAGCTTTCTTT.

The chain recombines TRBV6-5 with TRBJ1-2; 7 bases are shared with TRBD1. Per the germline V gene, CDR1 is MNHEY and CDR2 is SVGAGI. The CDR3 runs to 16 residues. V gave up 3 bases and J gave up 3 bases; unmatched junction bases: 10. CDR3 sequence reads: CASSYALGQDYYGYTF. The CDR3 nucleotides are TGTGCCAGCAGTTATGCCTTAGGACAGGACTACTATGGCTACACCTTC.

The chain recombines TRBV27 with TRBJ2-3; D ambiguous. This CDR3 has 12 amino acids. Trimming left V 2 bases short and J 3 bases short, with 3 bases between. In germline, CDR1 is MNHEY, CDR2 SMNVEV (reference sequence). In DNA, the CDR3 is TGTGCCAGCAGTTTAACAACAGATACGCAGTATTTT. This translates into CASSLTTDTQYF.

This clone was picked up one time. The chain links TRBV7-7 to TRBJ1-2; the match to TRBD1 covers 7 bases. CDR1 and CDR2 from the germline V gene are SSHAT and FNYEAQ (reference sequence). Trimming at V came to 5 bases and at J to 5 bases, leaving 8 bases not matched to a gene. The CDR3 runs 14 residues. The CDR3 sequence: CASSPAGGQYGYTF. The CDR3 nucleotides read TGTGCCAGCAGCCCCGCCGGGGGACAGTATGGCTACACCTTC.

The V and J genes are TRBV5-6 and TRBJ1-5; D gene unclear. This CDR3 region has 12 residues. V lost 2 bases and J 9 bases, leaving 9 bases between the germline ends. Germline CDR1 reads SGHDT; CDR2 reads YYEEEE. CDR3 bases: TGTGCCAGCAGCTTATATTCAGGGCCCCAGCATTTT. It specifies CASSLYSGPQHF. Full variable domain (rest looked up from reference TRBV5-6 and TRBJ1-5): DAGVTQSPTHLIKTRGQQVTLRCSPKSGHDTVSWYQQALGQGPQFIFQYYEEEERQRGNFPDRFSGHQFPNYSSELNVNALLLGDSALYLCASSLYSGPQHFGDGTRLSIL.

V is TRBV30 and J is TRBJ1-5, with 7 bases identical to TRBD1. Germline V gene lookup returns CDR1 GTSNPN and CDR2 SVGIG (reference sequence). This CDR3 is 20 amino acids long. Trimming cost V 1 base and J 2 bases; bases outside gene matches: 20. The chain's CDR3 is CAWSEYYRQGVGQRNQPQHF. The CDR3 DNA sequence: TGTGCCTGGAGTGAATATTACCGACAGGGAGTTGGACAACGCAATCAGCCCCAGCATTTT.

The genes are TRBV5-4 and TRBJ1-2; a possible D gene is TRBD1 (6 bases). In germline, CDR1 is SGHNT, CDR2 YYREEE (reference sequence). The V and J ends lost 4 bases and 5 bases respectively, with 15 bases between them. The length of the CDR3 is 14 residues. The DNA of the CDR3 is TGTGCCAGCAGCACACAGGGATCCCCTTATGGCTACACCTTC. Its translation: CASSTQGSPYGYTF.

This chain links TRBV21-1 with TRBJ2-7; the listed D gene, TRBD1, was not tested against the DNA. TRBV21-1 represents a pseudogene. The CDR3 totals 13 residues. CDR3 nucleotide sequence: TGTGCCAGCAAGAGGACAGAAACTTACGAGCAGTACTTC. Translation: CASKRTETYEQYF.

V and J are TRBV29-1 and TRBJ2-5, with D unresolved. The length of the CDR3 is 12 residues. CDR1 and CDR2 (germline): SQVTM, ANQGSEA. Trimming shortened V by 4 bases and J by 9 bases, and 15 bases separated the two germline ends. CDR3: CSVAADALAQYF. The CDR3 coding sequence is TGCAGCGTTGCGGCGGACGCCCTGGCCCAGTACTTC.

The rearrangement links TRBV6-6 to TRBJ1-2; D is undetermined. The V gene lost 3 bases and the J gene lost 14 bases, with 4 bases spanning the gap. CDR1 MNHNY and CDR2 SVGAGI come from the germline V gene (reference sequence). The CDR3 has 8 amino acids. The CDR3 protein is CASSYGTF. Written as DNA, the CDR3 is TGTGCCAGCAGTTATGGAACCTTC.

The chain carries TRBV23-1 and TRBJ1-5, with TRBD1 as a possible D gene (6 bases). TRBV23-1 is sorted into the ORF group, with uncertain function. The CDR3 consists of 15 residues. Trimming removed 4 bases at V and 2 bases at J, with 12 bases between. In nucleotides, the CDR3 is TGCGCCAGCAGTCCCGAGGGGGTAGGCAATCAGCCCCAGCATTTT. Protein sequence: CASSPEGVGNQPQHF.

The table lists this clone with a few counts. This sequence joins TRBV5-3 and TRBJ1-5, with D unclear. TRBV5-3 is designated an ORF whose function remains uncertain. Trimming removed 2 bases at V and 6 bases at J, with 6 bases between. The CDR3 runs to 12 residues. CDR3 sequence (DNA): TGTGCCAGAAGCTTATCTAGTCAGCCCCAGCATTTT. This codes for CARSLSSQPQHF.